A selection of T cell receptor beta chains follows, all from one sample in a study of shared clonotypes between healthy human individuals. Sequenced by immunoSEQ multiplex PCR; TCRdb stores in-frame clones only, minus some. The sample consists of roughly 680,000 clones, over 60% of them appearing once. Sequenced material: memory CD4+ T cells sorted from blood. Source of these receptors: a woman aged 25 to 39 in good health. Both conserved end residues are trimmed from each CDR3. Each record gives: CDR3 protein, clone size, V gene, J gene. Expanded clones are given a class, and other clones once, few, many or no size at all.

ASSIRSSGRADNEQF	NA	TRBV21-1	TRBJ2-1
ASSYTTDTQY	few	TRBV6-6	TRBJ2-3
ASSAGQEAEKLF	once	TRBV19	TRBJ1-4
ASSPPHWAKNIQY	NA	TRBV19	TRBJ2-4
ASNRLSGGQDTQY	NA	TRBV27	TRBJ2-3
ASSRGGNTEAF	NA	TRBV7-9	TRBJ1-1
ASSPRRDPGNTIY	NA	TRBV9	TRBJ1-3
ASSGQGLNEQY	NA	TRBV2	TRBJ2-7
ASTPEVASKEETQY	many	TRBV19	TRBJ2-5
ASSLAQSDVTTEAF	NA	TRBV5-1	TRBJ1-1
ASSKGTTNTGELF	NA	TRBV27	TRBJ2-2
ASSAINSGNTIY	NA	TRBV2	TRBJ1-3
ASSGYSEELF	NA	TRBV13	TRBJ2-2
ASSYQAGGYNEQF	once	TRBV6-5	TRBJ2-1
ASSLGLGQGALAGYT	few	TRBV28	TRBJ1-2
ASSLVAGAGANVLT	NA	TRBV5-1	TRBJ2-6
ASSATSGTETQY	NA	TRBV9	TRBJ2-5
ASSVREGSYNEQF	once	TRBV7-8	TRBJ2-1
ASNEGPVQETQY	NA	TRBV7-2	TRBJ2-5
ASSLAVGLANEQF	NA	TRBV7-2	TRBJ2-1
ASRPDSLPYEQY	NA	TRBV2	TRBJ2-7
ASTLGRIQETQY	NA	TRBV28	TRBJ2-5
ASSRHTAYEQY	NA	TRBV6-5	TRBJ2-7
ASSQEWTSLWNEQF	NA	TRBV4-1	TRBJ2-1
ASSLGSGETYEQY	NA	TRBV5-1	TRBJ2-7
ASSHPGRRDRASQPQH	NA	TRBV7-2	TRBJ1-5
ASSPPFPMQGQNEKLF	NA	TRBV7-9	TRBJ1-4
ASSRQQETQY	NA	TRBV5-1	TRBJ2-5
ASSLEGNTEAF	few	TRBV5-1	TRBJ1-1
ASSRETLAGVTGELF	NA	TRBV19	TRBJ2-2
ASSRTVSYEQY	NA	TRBV7-2	TRBJ2-7
ASSQGLAGSYEQY	NA	TRBV4-1	TRBJ2-7
ASSSGWFPSYEQY	once	TRBV5-1	TRBJ2-7
ASSLDGVFQETQY	NA	TRBV7-9	TRBJ2-5
ASSHPGLAGGWGNNEQF	NA	TRBV4-1	TRBJ2-1
ASSLNLWTPFSGANVLT	NA	TRBV7-6	TRBJ2-6
ASSLRQGSYEQY	NA	TRBV28	TRBJ2-7
ASSDTGVPQRNYGYT	few	TRBV28	TRBJ1-2
AWSVLETSPGELF	NA	TRBV30	TRBJ2-2
ASSSPGGANYGYT	NA	TRBV19	TRBJ1-2
ASSLDPSTEAF	NA	TRBV7-6	TRBJ1-1
ASSPQGAYDYT	NA	TRBV18	TRBJ1-2
SAEKRGDSTDTQY	NA	TRBV29-1	TRBJ2-3